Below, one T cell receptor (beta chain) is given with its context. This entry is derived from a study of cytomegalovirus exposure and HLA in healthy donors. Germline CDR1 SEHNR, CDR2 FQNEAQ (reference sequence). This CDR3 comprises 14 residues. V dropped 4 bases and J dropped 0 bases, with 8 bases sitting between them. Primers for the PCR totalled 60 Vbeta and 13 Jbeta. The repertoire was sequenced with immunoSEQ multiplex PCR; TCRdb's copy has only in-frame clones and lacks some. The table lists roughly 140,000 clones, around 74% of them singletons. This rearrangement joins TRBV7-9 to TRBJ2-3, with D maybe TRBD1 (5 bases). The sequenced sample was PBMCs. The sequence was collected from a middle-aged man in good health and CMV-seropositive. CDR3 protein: CASSSTVSTDTQYF. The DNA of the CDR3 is TGTGCCAGCAGCTCGACAGTAAGCACAGATACGCAGTATTTT.